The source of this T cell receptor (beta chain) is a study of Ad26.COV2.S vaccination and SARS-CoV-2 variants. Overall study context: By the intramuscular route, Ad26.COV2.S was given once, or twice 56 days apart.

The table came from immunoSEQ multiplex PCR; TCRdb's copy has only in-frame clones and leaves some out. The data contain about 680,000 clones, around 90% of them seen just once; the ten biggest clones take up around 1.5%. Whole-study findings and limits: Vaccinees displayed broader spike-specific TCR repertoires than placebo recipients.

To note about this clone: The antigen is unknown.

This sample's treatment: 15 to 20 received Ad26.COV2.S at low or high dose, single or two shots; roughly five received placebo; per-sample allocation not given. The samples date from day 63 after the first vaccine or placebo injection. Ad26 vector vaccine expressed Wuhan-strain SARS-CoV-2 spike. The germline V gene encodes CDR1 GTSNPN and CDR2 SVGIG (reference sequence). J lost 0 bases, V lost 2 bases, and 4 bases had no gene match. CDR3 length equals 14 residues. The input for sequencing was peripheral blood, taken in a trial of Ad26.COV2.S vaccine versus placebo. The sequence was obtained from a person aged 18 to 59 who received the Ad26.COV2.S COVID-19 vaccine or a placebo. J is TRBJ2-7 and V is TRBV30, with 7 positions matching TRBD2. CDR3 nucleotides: TGTGCCTGGAGTCCTAGCGGAAGCTCCTACGAGCAGTACTTC. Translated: CAWSPSGSSYEQYF. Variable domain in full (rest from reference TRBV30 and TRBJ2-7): SQTIHQWPATLVQPVGSPLSLECTVEGTSNPNLYWYRQAAGRGLQLLFYSVGIGQISSEVPQNLSASRPQDRQFILSSKKLLLSDSGFYLCAWSPSGSSYEQYFGPGTRLTVT.